These 20 T cell receptor beta chains share one sample of origin, sequenced in a study of blood T cells in healthy people across ages. Sample-barcoded 5' priming and a J-beta primer mix drove a second PCR of 7 to 11 cycles. One entry per CDR3 protein, called by TCRdb with MiXCR from the 5' RACE reads. The sample carries 550,000 to 600,000 distinct CDR3 sequences, around 50% recorded once. Sample: blood. The receptors derive from a man at least 80 years old in good health.

This clonotype was detected only a few times. The chain carries TRBV4-2 and TRBJ2-3, with TRBD2 identical over 10 bases. Losses at the gene ends were 5 bases for V and 2 bases for J; bases not matched to a gene: 13. There are 18 residues in the CDR3. CDR1 LGHNA and CDR2 YNFKEQ come from the germline V gene. The CDR3 loop reads CASSSSQVLAGDTDTQYF. The CDR3 DNA is TGTGCCAGCAGCTCAAGCCAAGTTCTAGCGGGAGACACAGATACGCAGTATTTT.

The chain couples TRBV3-1 to TRBJ2-5; 10 nucleotides align to TRBD2. Germline values: CDR1 LGHDT, CDR2 YNNKEL (reference sequence). The V segment lost 3 bases and the J segment 3 bases; nucleotides outside the gene matches: 1. The CDR3 has 14 amino acids. DNA for the CDR3: TGTGCCAGCAGCCATCTAGCGGGGGAAGAGACCCAGTACTTC. Translated: CASSHLAGEETQYF.

The sample holds a few counts of this clonotype. The rearrangement joins TRBV5-1 to TRBJ2-1, with 7 nucleotides matching TRBD2. The CDR3 spans 14 residues. Germline-derived CDR1 and CDR2 are SGHRS and YFSETQ. V dropped 4 bases and J dropped 3; count of bases not matched to a gene: 4. CDR3 nucleotides: TGCGCCAGCAGCCCCGGACTAGACTACAATGAGCAGTTCTTC. Protein: CASSPGLDYNEQFF.

V is TRBV20-1 and J is TRBJ1-2, with D unclear. The CDR3 has 13 amino acids. Germline V lookup: CDR1 DFQATT, CDR2 SNEGSKA (reference sequence). The V end lost 7 bases, the J end lost 4 bases, and 16 bases lay between the germline ends. CDR3 nucleotides: TGCAGTGTCCCGACCGCTAGGATCTATGGCTACACCTTC. This translates into CSVPTARIYGYTF.

This chain connects TRBV5-5 to TRBJ1-2; TRBD1 matches 8 bases. The CDR3 has 15 amino acids. V lost 2 bases to trimming and J lost 5 bases; unmatched junction nucleotides: 8. Germline-derived CDR1 and CDR2 are SGHKS and YYEKEE (reference sequence). Here the CDR3 DNA reads TGTGCCAGCAGCTTCGCCGGGACAGGAGGATATGGCTACACCTTC. Residues: CASSFAGTGGYGYTF. Filled out from reference TRBV5-5 and TRBJ1-2, the complete variable domain reads DAGVTQSPTHLIKTRGQQVTLRCSPISGHKSVSWYQQVLGQGPQFIFQYYEKEERGRGNFPDRFSARQFPNYSSELNVNALLLGDSALYLCASSFAGTGGYGYTFGSGTRLTVV.

This clonotype was counted between two and nine times. This chain connects TRBV10-3 to TRBJ1-2; no definite D call. Trimming left V 6 bases short and J 6 bases short, with 23 bases between. Germline assignment: CDR1 ENHRY and CDR2 SYGVKD. The CDR3 spans 16 residues. The DNA for the CDR3 is TGTGCCATCAGGGCAATTACCACCACATCGGGCAATGGCTACACCTTC. It specifies CAIRAITTTSGNGYTF.

The chain employs TRBV12-3 or TRBV12-4 and TRBJ2-7, with D unresolved. The CDR3 length is 12 residues. With 5 bases removed from V and 7 bases from J, the gap between germline ends came to 12 bases. The CDR3 is CASSLVVNEQYF. CDR3 DNA: TGTGCCAGCAGTCTAGTGGTCAATGAGCAGTACTTC.

In its sample, this clonotype was seen once. One junction end disagrees with the germline gene, perhaps due to a read error. This sequence joins TRBV7-2 and TRBJ2-5; no clear D. The CDR3 length is 15 residues. Germline CDR1 is SGHTA and CDR2 is FQGNSA. CDR3 in DNA: TGTGCCAGCGGCTTGGGCCCGCTTAAACAAGAGACCCAGTACTTC. Translating gives CASGLGPLKQETQYF. Full variable domain (missing parts from reference TRBV7-2 and TRBJ2-5): GAGVSQSPSNKVTEKGKDVELRCDPISGHTALYWYRQSLGQGLEFLIYFQGNSAPDKSGLPSDRFSAERTGGSVSTLTIQRTQQEDSAVYLCASGLGPLKQETQYFGPGTRLLVL.

V is TRBV21-1 and J is TRBJ2-7; TRBD2, the D gene given by the table, was not confirmed from the DNA. TRBV21-1 is labeled a pseudogene. This CDR3 is 14 amino acids long. The CDR3 bases are TGTGCCAGCAGCACTCGGGACGTAGCCTACGAGCAGTACTTC. This translates into CASSTRDVAYEQYF.

This chain joins TRBV10-3 and TRBJ2-6; no reliable D call. CDR3 length: 13 amino acids. V was clipped by 11 bases and J by 4 bases, with 12 bases between them. Germline lookup yields CDR1 ENHRY and CDR2 SYGVKD. DNA of the CDR3: TGTGCCGTCGGTGGCACCGGGGCCAACGTCCTGACTTTC. Its protein product is CAVGGTGANVLTF.

The gene calls are TRBV7-9 and TRBJ2-3, with no clear D. V lost 5 bases to trimming and J lost 10 bases, with 16 bases between them. The CDR3 is 13 amino acids. Germline loops: CDR1 SEHNR, CDR2 FQNEAQ (reference sequence). The CDR3 nucleotides read TGTGCCAGCAGCAGCGAGTTGAGGTCACCGCAGTATTTT. Amino acid sequence: CASSSELRSPQYF.

V usage is TRBV24-1 and J usage is TRBJ2-1, with 8 nucleotides matching TRBD2. The V segment lost 5 bases and the J segment 5 bases; nucleotides outside the gene matches: 4. CDR3 length: 14 amino acids. In germline, CDR1 is KGHDR, CDR2 SFDVKD. The CDR3 here is CATSGRGGNNEQFF. In DNA form, the CDR3 reads TGTGCCACCAGTGGCCGGGGGGGCAACAATGAGCAGTTCTTC.

The rearrangement joins TRBV6-2 or TRBV6-3 to TRBJ1-1; D is undetermined. Germline CDR1 and CDR2: MNHEY and SVGEGT. The CDR3 runs 14 residues. V shed 5 bases and J shed 5 bases, with 15 bases lying between them. The DNA of the CDR3 is TGTGCCAGCAGTCGATGGGTTGGAGGAACTGAAGCTTTCTTT. It is translated as CASSRWVGGTEAFF.

This clonotype was picked up a small number of times. The chain employs TRBV20-1 and TRBJ2-1; D is ambiguous. V was trimmed by 5 bases and J by 2 bases, leaving 10 bases between them. Germline lookup yields CDR1 DFQATT and CDR2 SNEGSKA (reference sequence). The CDR3 sequence is 13 residues long. CDR3 DNA sequence: TGCAGTGCTGGCCGAAATACCTACAATGAGCAGTTCTTC. Its translation: CSAGRNTYNEQFF.

The chain carries TRBV7-2 and TRBJ2-7, with 8 positions matching TRBD2. Germline CDR1 and CDR2: SGHTA and FQGNSA. With V trimmed by 6 bases and J by 3 bases, 7 bases remained unmatched. This CDR3 comprises 14 residues. The CDR3 coding sequence is TGTGCCAGCAGACTGGGACTAGAATACTACGAGCAGTACTTC. It specifies CASRLGLEYYEQYF.

The chain has TRBV11-1 and TRBJ2-1; 14 bases fit TRBD2. The CDR3 is made up of 14 amino acids. With 5 bases clipped from V and 15 bases from J, the junction kept 9 bases outside the gene matches. The germline V gene encodes CDR1 SGHAT and CDR2 FQDESV (reference sequence). DNA for the CDR3: TGTGCCAGCAGCCCGACTAGCGGGGGGGGATCTCGGTTCTTC. Protein: CASSPTSGGGSRFF.

The CDR3 coding sequence is TGTGCCATGAGGGGGATGAACACCGGGGAGCTGTTTTTT. Translated, it gives CAMRGMNTGELFF. The chain links TRBV28 to TRBJ2-2, with a tentative D call TRBD1 (6 bases). The germline V gene has CDR1 MDHEN and CDR2 SYDVKM. The CDR3 spans 13 residues. The V gene lost 10 bases and the J gene lost 1 base, with 10 bases spanning the gap.

With regard to this clonotype: One base away lies a much larger clone, so this may be a sequencing read error. Here the CDR3 reads CASSQGQGEWQETQYF. CDR3 nucleotides: TGCGCCAGCAGCCAAGGACAGGGGGAATGGCAAGAGACCCAGTACTTC. The chain recombines TRBV4-3 with TRBJ2-5; TRBD1 matches 9 bases. The CDR3 loop spans 16 amino acids. Per the germline V gene, CDR1 is LGHNA and CDR2 is YSLEER. J lost 2 bases, V lost 1 base, and 5 bases had no gene match.

This clonotype was counted only a few times. The CDR3 bases are TGTGCCAGCAGTTTCCCAGGGAATATGTACACTGAAGCTTTCTTT. As protein: CASSFPGNMYTEAFF. V is TRBV12-3 or TRBV12-4 and J is TRBJ1-1, with a possible D match to TRBD1 (5 bases). V gave up 3 bases and J gave up 3 bases, with 14 bases separating them. The CDR3 covers 15 residues.

The V gene is TRBV20-1, the J gene TRBJ2-5; TRBD2 matches 13 bases. J gave up 0 bases and V 6 bases, and 7 bases lay outside the gene matches. From germline, CDR1 is DFQATT and CDR2 SNEGSKA (reference sequence). CDR3 length equals 16 residues. Here the CDR3 reads CSATPGLAGDQETQYF. CDR3 nucleotide sequence: TGCAGTGCCACCCCAGGACTAGCGGGAGACCAAGAGACCCAGTACTTC.